A single TCR beta chain is shown here with its context. Its antigen is not identified. What was amplified from RNA transcripts were TCR beta CDR3 regions. Carried out on the TCR CDR3, a first-round RT-PCR used the HTBI primer set. Using its own MiXCR run on the multiplex PCR reads, TCRdb lists one record per CDR3 protein. The table has 550,000 to 700,000 distinct CDR3 sequences, about 15% seen once. This sample was taken from a study of T cells in Graves' hyperthyroidism and ophthalmopathy. Study-wide context: The authors collected peripheral blood at initial diagnosis, before any treatment.

Notes on the study in general: Stable hyperthyroidism and ophthalmopathy were separated using 13 V-J signatures. Blood also contained most expanded thyroid clonotypes above 0.001.

The germline V and J ends were trimmed by 1 base and 4 bases, with 10 bases remaining between them. This CDR3 spans 14 amino acids. Germline CDR1 and CDR2: MNHEY and SMNVEV (reference sequence). PBMCs were sourced from less than 12 ml fresh peripheral blood. The chain couples TRBV27 to TRBJ1-1, with D perhaps matching TRBD1 (5 bases). This clonotype was sampled from a woman between 40 and 55 years old with Graves' ophthalmopathy. The sequenced material came from blood. CDR3 loop: CASSLFGAGTEAFF. The CDR3 nucleotides are TGTGCCAGCAGTTTATTCGGGGCGGGCACTGAAGCTTTCTTT.